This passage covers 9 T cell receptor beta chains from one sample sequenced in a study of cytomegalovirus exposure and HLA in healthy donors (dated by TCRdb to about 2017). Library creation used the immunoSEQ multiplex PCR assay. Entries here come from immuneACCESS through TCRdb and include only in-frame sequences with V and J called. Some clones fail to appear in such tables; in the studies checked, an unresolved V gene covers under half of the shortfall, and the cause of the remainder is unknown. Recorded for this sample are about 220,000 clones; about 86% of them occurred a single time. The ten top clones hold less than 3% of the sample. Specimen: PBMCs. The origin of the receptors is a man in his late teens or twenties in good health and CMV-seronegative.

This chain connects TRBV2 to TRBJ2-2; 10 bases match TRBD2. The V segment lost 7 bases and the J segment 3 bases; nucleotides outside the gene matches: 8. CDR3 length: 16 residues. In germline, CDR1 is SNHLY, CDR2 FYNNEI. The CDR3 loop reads CASNQLAGIDTGELFF. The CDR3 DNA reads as TGTGCCAGCAATCAACTAGCGGGGATTGACACCGGGGAGCTGTTTTTT.

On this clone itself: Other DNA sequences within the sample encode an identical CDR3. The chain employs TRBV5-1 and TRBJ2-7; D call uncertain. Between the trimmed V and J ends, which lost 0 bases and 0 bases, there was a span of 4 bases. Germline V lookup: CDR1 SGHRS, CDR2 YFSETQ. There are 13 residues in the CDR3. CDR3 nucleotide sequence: TGCGCCAGCAGCTTGGATCTCTCCTACGAGCAGTACTTC. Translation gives CASSLDLSYEQYF.

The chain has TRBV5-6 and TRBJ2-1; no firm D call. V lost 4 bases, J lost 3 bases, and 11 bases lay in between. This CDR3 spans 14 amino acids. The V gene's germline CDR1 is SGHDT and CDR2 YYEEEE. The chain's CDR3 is CASSLYGYYNEQFF. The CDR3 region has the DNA TGTGCCAGCAGCCTTTACGGGTACTACAATGAGCAGTTCTTC.

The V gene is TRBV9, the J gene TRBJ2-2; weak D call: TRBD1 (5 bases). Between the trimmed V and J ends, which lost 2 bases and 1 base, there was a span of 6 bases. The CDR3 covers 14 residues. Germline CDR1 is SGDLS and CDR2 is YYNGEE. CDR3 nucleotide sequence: TGTGCCAGCAGCGTCACAGGGAACACCGGGGAGCTGTTTTTT. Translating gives CASSVTGNTGELFF.

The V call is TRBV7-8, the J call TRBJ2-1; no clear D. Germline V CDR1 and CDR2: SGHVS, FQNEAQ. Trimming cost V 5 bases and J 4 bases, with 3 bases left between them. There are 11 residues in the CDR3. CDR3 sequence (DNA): TGTGCCAGCAGCCCATACAATGAGCAGTTCTTC. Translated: CASSPYNEQFF.

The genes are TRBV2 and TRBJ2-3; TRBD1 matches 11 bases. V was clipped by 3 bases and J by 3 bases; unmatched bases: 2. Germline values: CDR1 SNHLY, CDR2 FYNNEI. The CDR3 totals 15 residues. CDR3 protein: CASSEGDRGTDTQYF. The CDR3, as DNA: TGTGCCAGCAGTGAGGGGGACAGGGGGACAGATACGCAGTATTTT.

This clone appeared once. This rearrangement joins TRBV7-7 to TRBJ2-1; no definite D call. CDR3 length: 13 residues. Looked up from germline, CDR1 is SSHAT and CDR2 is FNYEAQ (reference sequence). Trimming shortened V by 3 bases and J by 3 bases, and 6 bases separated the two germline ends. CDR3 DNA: TGTGCCAGCAGCTTTTCTTACTACAATGAGCAGTTCTTC. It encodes CASSFSYYNEQFF.

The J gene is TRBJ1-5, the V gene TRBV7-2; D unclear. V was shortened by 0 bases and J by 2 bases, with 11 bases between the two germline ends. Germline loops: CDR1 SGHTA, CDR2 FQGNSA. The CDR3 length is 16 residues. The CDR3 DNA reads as TGTGCCAGCAGCTTAGCGGCCCGCGCGGGCAATCAGCCCCAGCATTTT. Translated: CASSLAARAGNQPQHF.

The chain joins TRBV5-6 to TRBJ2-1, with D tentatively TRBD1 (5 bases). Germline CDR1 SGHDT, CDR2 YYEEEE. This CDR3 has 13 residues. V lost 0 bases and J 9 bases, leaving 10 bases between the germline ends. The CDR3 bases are TGTGCCAGCAGCTTGGGTTGGGGCCGTGAGCAGTTCTTC. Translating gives CASSLGWGREQFF.